This paragraph reports one TCR beta chain. Its antigen is unidentified. CDR1 and CDR2 (germline): SGHRS, YFSETQ. Losses at the gene ends were 3 bases for V and 5 bases for J; bases not matched to a gene: 7. The CDR3 extends over 16 amino acids. Untouched CD4+ T cells were bead-isolated from PBMC at approximately 98% purity. Profiled with immunoSEQ multiplex PCR; TCRdb holds only in-frame clones, not every one. Of approximately 89,000 clones listed, approximately 89% are singletons. The data are from a study of T cell repertoires and HLA-DP antigens. The receptor was isolated from a man aged 45-65 years in good health and CMV-seronegative. Specimen: CD4+ T cells from PBMCs. The chain links TRBV5-1 to TRBJ2-2; 10 nucleotides align to TRBD1. CDR3 nucleotide sequence: TGCGCCAGCAGCTCTTTCGGGACAGGGGAAACCGGGGAGCTGTTTTTT. Its translation: CASSSFGTGETGELFF.